A single sample gave rise to the 30 T cell receptor beta chains below, sequenced in a study of shared clonotypes between healthy human individuals (dated by TCRdb to 2018 to 2021). The receptor library was made with the immunoSEQ multiplex PCR assay. TCRdb took over this immuneACCESS table, retaining in-frame rearrangements with V and J assigned. Such tables are incomplete; in checked studies, under half of the missing clones stem from an unresolved V gene, and the remainder is unexplained. Present in this sample are 650,000 to 700,000 clones, 90% of which were seen just once. 34% of the sample goes to the ten largest clones. Input material: memory CD8+ T cells from PBMCs. Reading the label with the study, this specimen's cell subset or site is: CD45RO+ cells pooled with CCR7-negative TemRA cells. These receptor sequences come from a man aged 18-30 years in good health. Some clones in this sample may be carry-over from other donors' samples.

The chain is built from TRBV5-6 and TRBJ2-6, with a weak D call TRBD1 (5 bases). The germline CDR1 and CDR2 sequences are SGHDT and YYEEEE. V lost 1 base and J 2 bases, leaving 7 bases between the germline ends. This CDR3 region has 15 residues. The CDR3 spells CASSLTGAGANVLTF. CDR3 coding DNA: TGTGCCAGCAGCTTGACAGGAGCTGGGGCCAACGTCCTGACTTTC.

The chain joins TRBV5-5 to TRBJ2-7; perhaps TRBD1 as D (5 bases). The CDR3 loop spans 15 amino acids. The V end was cut by 0 bases, the J end by 3 bases, with 13 bases between. Looked up from germline, CDR1 is SGHKS and CDR2 is YYEKEE (reference sequence). Here the CDR3 DNA reads TGTGCCAGCAGCTTGGGGACCCGACAGTACTACGAGCAGTACTTC. Protein: CASSLGTRQYYEQYF.

The chain combines TRBV6-1 with TRBJ2-7, with D unresolved. Germline CDR1 and CDR2: MNHNS and SASEGT. The CDR3 has 12 amino acids. V shed 8 bases and J shed 0 bases, with 8 bases lying between them. CDR3 bases: TGTGCCAGCTGGGCCCTCTCCTACGAGCAGTACTTC. Its translation: CASWALSYEQYF.

This rearrangement joins TRBV9 to TRBJ2-7; no firm D call. Between the trimmed V and J ends, which lost 0 bases and 8 bases, there was a span of 18 bases. The CDR3 runs 15 residues. CDR1 is SGDLS and CDR2 is YYNGEE in the germline V gene. This CDR3 is CASSVAGLVGSQQYF. The DNA for the CDR3 is TGTGCCAGCAGCGTAGCCGGGTTAGTAGGTTCCCAGCAGTACTTC.

The genes are TRBV14 and TRBJ1-1; D is perhaps TRBD1 (5 bases). This CDR3 is built from 11 residues. V was trimmed by 5 bases and J by 9 bases, leaving 10 bases between them. Germline V gene sequence: CDR1 SGHDN, CDR2 FVKESK. CDR3 sequence reads: CASSDYRKAFF. CDR3 sequence (DNA): TGTGCCAGCAGCGACTACAGGAAAGCTTTCTTT.

The CDR3: CASSLGGLGNQPQHF. In nucleotides, the CDR3 is TGTGCCAGCAGCTTAGGAGGTCTCGGCAATCAGCCCCAGCATTTT. The chain links TRBV7-9 to TRBJ1-5; unclear D gene. In germline, CDR1 is SEHNR, CDR2 FQNEAQ (reference sequence). Trimming removed 1 base at V and 2 bases at J, with 9 bases between. The CDR3 is 15 residues long.

The chain couples TRBV27 to TRBJ2-7; 8 bases line up with TRBD1. From germline, CDR1 is MNHEY and CDR2 SMNVEV (reference sequence). J was trimmed by 2 bases and V by 4 bases; bases with no gene match: 16. CDR3 length: 18 residues. CDR3 amino acids: CASSWGTGSSSVTYEQYF. In DNA form, the CDR3 reads TGTGCCAGCAGTTGGGGGACAGGCTCTTCCTCGGTTACCTACGAGCAGTACTTC.

The chain uses TRBV6-1 and TRBJ2-7; D unresolved. V was cut by 1 base and J by 0 bases, with 10 bases left in between. Germline V lookup: CDR1 MNHNS, CDR2 SASEGT. The CDR3 is 15 amino acids. Here the CDR3 DNA reads TGTGCCAGCAGTGAAGGCCCCCAGAGCTCCTACGAGCAGTACTTC. Its translation is CASSEGPQSSYEQYF.

The J gene is TRBJ2-7, the V gene TRBV7-9, with D unresolved. The CDR3 is made up of 10 amino acids. Per germline, CDR1 SEHNR and CDR2 FQNEAQ (reference sequence). Trimming stripped 5 bases from V and 13 bases from J, with 12 bases between. The CDR3 region has the DNA TGTGCCAGCAGCCCCGGAGAAGTATACTTC. Its protein is CASSPGEVYF. The whole variable domain, filled in from reference TRBV7-9 and TRBJ2-7, reads DTGVSQNPRHKITKRGQNVTFRCDPISEHNRLYWYRQTLGQGPEFLTYFQNEAQLEKSRLLSDRFSAERPKGSFSTLEIQRTEQGDSAMYLCASSPGEVYFGPGTRLTVT.

This clone appeared a few times. This CDR3 is CASRVTGFYESGPQHF. The CDR3 DNA is TGTGCCAGCAGGGTAACAGGTTTCTACGAATCAGGGCCCCAGCATTTT. The gene calls are TRBV28 and TRBJ1-5; perhaps TRBD1 as D (5 bases). Trimming left V 6 bases short and J 9 bases short, with 24 bases between. This CDR3 is 16 amino acids long. Germline V gives CDR1 MDHEN, CDR2 SYDVKM.

The chain joins TRBV27 to TRBJ2-5; maybe TRBD2 (5 bases). The CDR3 runs to 12 residues. Germline CDR1 is MNHEY and CDR2 is SMNVEV (reference sequence). Trimming shortened V by 0 bases and J by 13 bases, and 12 bases separated the two germline ends. As DNA, the CDR3 is TGTGCCAGCAGTTTATCGAGCGGACCTCGGTACTTC. Translation gives CASSLSSGPRYF.

The rearrangement uses TRBV19 and TRBJ2-7; TRBD2 aligns across 10 bases. The ends lost 8 bases at V and 3 bases at J; junction bases unmatched: 13. The CDR3 has 16 amino acids. CDR1 LNHDA and CDR2 SQIVND come from the germline V gene (reference sequence). The CDR3 sequence is CASPGSSGRGGYEQYF. In DNA, the CDR3 is TGTGCCAGTCCAGGATCTAGCGGGAGAGGTGGCTACGAGCAGTACTTC.

This chain joins TRBV7-8 and TRBJ2-5; D is perhaps TRBD2 (6 bases). This CDR3 contains 16 residues. Trimming left V 2 bases short and J 4 bases short, with 17 bases between. Germline lookup yields CDR1 SGHVS and CDR2 FQNEAQ. The DNA for the CDR3 is TGTGCCAGCAGCTTAATGGGCAGCTTCGGGGGAGAGACCCAGTACTTC. It specifies CASSLMGSFGGETQYF.

This clone was detected once. V gene TRBV4-1 combines with J gene TRBJ2-2; D gene ambiguous. V gave up 1 base and J gave up 0 bases, with 3 bases separating them. Germline V gene sequence: CDR1 MGHRA, CDR2 YSYEKL. The CDR3 has 14 residues. Here the CDR3 reads CASSQVTNTGELFF. The CDR3 DNA follows: TGCGCCAGCAGCCAAGTCACGAACACCGGGGAGCTGTTTTTT.

On this clone: The same CDR3 is also encoded by other DNA sequences in this sample. The chain is built from TRBV5-1 and TRBJ2-1; 7 nucleotides match TRBD1. The CDR3 is 13 residues long. J gave up 7 bases and V 0 bases, and 1 base lay outside the gene matches. CDR1 is SGHRS, CDR2 YFSETQ, per germline. The DNA for the CDR3 is TGCGCCAGCAGCTTGGCCAGGGGGAATGAGCAGTTCTTC. It specifies CASSLARGNEQFF.

This clone was seen just once. This chain uses TRBV7-8 with TRBJ1-5; possible D gene TRBD1, 6 bases. The germline V gene encodes CDR1 SGHVS and CDR2 FQNEAQ. This CDR3 is 16 amino acids long. V was clipped by 6 bases and J by 0 bases, with 15 bases between them. The CDR3 DNA reads TGTGCCAGCAGTTCAGACAGGAGGTATAGCAATCAGCCCCAGCATTTT. This encodes CASSSDRRYSNQPQHF.

The genes are TRBV11-2 and TRBJ2-3, with 14 bases aligning to TRBD2. CDR1 and CDR2 (germline): SGHAT, FQNNGV. The V gene end was trimmed by 5 bases and the J gene end by 3 bases; junction bases not matched to a gene: 1. The CDR3 is made up of 15 amino acids. The chain's CDR3 is CASSRTSGRTDTQYF. The CDR3 DNA reads as TGTGCCAGCAGCCGGACTAGCGGGAGGACAGATACGCAGTATTTT.

The chain couples TRBV19 to TRBJ1-1; possibly TRBD1 for D (5 bases). CDR1 is LNHDA, CDR2 SQIVND, per germline (reference sequence). V dropped 3 bases and J dropped 3 bases, with 11 bases sitting between them. This CDR3 spans 14 amino acids. The CDR3 coding sequence is TGTGCCAGTAGTATCCGTGAAGGGGACACTGAAGCTTTCTTT. It translates to CASSIREGDTEAFF.

Comments on this clone: The sample contains more than one DNA sequence encoding this CDR3. The V and J genes are TRBV19 and TRBJ1-5, with D possibly being TRBD1 (6 bases). Germline CDR1 LNHDA, CDR2 SQIVND (reference sequence). The CDR3 runs to 14 residues. Trimming stripped 3 bases from V and 2 bases from J, with 8 bases between. The CDR3 sequence: CASSIRGGNQPQHF. In DNA form, the CDR3 reads TGTGCCAGTAGTATCAGGGGCGGCAATCAGCCCCAGCATTTT. The full variable domain, in which reference TRBV19 and TRBJ1-5 provide the parts outside the CDR3, is DGGITQSPKYLFRKEGQNVTLSCEQNLNHDAMYWYRQDPGQGLRLIYYSQIVNDFQKGDIAEGYSVSREKKESFPLTVTSAQKNPTAFYLCASSIRGGNQPQHFGDGTRLSIL.

CDR3 region: CASSGGLAGGGETQYF. In DNA form, the CDR3 reads TGCGCCAGCAGCGGAGGACTAGCGGGAGGAGGAGAGACCCAGTACTTC. V gene TRBV5-1 combines with J gene TRBJ2-5, with 14 bases fitting TRBD2. Germline CDR1 is SGHRS and CDR2 is YFSETQ. With 4 bases clipped from V and 4 bases from J, the junction kept 6 bases outside the gene matches. The length of the CDR3 is 16 residues.

J is TRBJ1-3 and V is TRBV6-1, with no clear D. The CDR3 has 14 residues. Germline V gene data show CDR1 as MNHNS and CDR2 as SASEGT. V lost 7 bases and J 0 bases, leaving 10 bases between the germline ends. The chain's CDR3 is CASMDRPSGNTIYF. In nucleotides, the CDR3 is TGTGCCAGCATGGACCGACCCTCTGGAAACACCATATATTTT.

The CDR3 loop reads CATSRGLGVSLYNEQFF. Written as DNA, the CDR3 is TGTGCCACCAGCAGAGGGCTGGGGGTGTCCCTCTACAATGAGCAGTTCTTC. V is TRBV15 and J is TRBJ2-1; D tentatively fits TRBD1 or TRBD2 (5 bases each). CDR1 is LNHNV and CDR2 is YYDKDF in the germline V gene (reference sequence). This CDR3 spans 17 amino acids. Trimming pared 1 base from V and 3 bases from J, leaving 16 bases between.

The V and J genes are TRBV28 and TRBJ1-2, with D uncertain. CDR3 length equals 14 residues. Germline loops: CDR1 MDHEN, CDR2 SYDVKM. Trimming removed 2 bases at V and 3 bases at J, with 10 bases between. The CDR3 nucleotides read TGTGCCAGCAGTTTAAGGTACAGTTACTATGGCTACACCTTC. It translates to CASSLRYSYYGYTF.

The CDR3 region has the DNA TGTGCCAGCAGCGAGACGGATTTGACCCCGTTCTACGAGCAGTACTTC. This codes for CASSETDLTPFYEQYF. The gene calls are TRBV7-2 and TRBJ2-7; D unresolved. The ends were cut back, 5 bases at V and 3 bases at J, with 20 bases in the middle. The CDR3 covers 16 residues. Germline V gene sequence: CDR1 SGHTA, CDR2 FQGNSA.

The J gene is TRBJ2-7, the V gene TRBV28, with 9 bases fitting TRBD2. V trimming: 1 base; J trimming: 6 bases; junction bases outside the gene matches: 7. The CDR3 spans 15 residues. CDR1 and CDR2 from the germline V gene are MDHEN and SYDVKM. CDR3 protein: CASSLFQREVPEQYF. The DNA for the CDR3 is TGTGCCAGCAGTTTATTCCAGCGGGAGGTCCCCGAGCAGTACTTC.

J is TRBJ2-5 and V is TRBV15; no clear D. The V gene's germline CDR1 is LNHNV and CDR2 YYDKDF (reference sequence). This CDR3 comprises 14 residues. V lost 8 bases, J lost 2 bases, and 15 bases lay in between. The DNA of the CDR3 is TGTGCCACCGGGTTGGTGGGGTATCAAGAGACCCAGTACTTC. It encodes CATGLVGYQETQYF.

CDR3 sequence: CASSLDRATTTEQYF. The CDR3 bases are TGTGCCAGCAGTTTAGACAGGGCCACTACTACCGAGCAGTACTTC. This chain joins TRBV27 and TRBJ2-7; 7 bases fit TRBD1. V shed 2 bases, J shed 6 bases, and the junction held 10 bases outside the gene matches. The germline CDR1 and CDR2 sequences are MNHEY and SMNVEV (reference sequence). The CDR3 has 15 amino acids.

V usage is TRBV7-3 and J usage is TRBJ2-2; D is unresolved. Trimming took off 7 bases at V and 6 bases at J, with 9 bases between the two ends. This CDR3 comprises 12 residues. Germline values: CDR1 SGHTA, CDR2 FQGTGA. The CDR3 loop is CASTTRPGELFF. The CDR3 nucleotides read TGTGCCAGCACCACGAGGCCCGGGGAGCTGTTTTTT.

V gene TRBV6-5 combines with J gene TRBJ1-2, with 9 positions matching TRBD1. The V gene's germline CDR1 is MNHEY and CDR2 SVGAGI. The ends lost 0 bases at V and 7 bases at J; junction bases unmatched: 3. The CDR3 runs to 14 residues. DNA of the CDR3: TGTGCCAGCAGTTACTCGGGGACAGGGCCTGGCTACACCTTC. Protein product: CASSYSGTGPGYTF.

This chain connects TRBV27 to TRBJ1-2; 7 bases agree with TRBD1. V dropped 4 bases and J dropped 5; count of bases not matched to a gene: 10. In germline, CDR1 is MNHEY, CDR2 SMNVEV (reference sequence). The CDR3 has 15 residues. Written as DNA, the CDR3 is TGTGCCAGCAGTTCCGACCGGGACAGATATTATGGCTACACCTTC. Translating it yields CASSSDRDRYYGYTF.